The entry that follows covers one TCR beta chain sequence. The CDR3 length is 15 residues. Trimming removed 5 bases from V and 0 bases from J, with 11 bases in between. Germline V gene sequence: CDR1 LGHNA, CDR2 YNFKEQ. This sample was included in a study of blood T cell repertoires in COVID-19. About the study: There were acute and convalescent COVID-19 samples, and they came from the United States, Italy and Spain. PBMCs, B-cell-depleted T cells, or T cells provided the cDNA or gDNA that made up the material.

Sequencing was performed with immunoSEQ multiplex PCR; in TCRdb, only in-frame clones are kept and a portion is missing. This sample has fewer than 120,000 clones, with roughly 76% found just once. The clonotype was recovered from a woman between 55 and 75 years old with acute or convalescent COVID-19. The sequencing input was peripheral blood. This rearrangement joins TRBV4-2 to TRBJ1-3; the D gene is possibly TRBD1 (6 bases). This CDR3 reads CASSAGTLSGNTIYF. In DNA, the CDR3 is TGTGCCAGCAGCGCCGGGACACTCTCTGGAAACACCATATATTTT.